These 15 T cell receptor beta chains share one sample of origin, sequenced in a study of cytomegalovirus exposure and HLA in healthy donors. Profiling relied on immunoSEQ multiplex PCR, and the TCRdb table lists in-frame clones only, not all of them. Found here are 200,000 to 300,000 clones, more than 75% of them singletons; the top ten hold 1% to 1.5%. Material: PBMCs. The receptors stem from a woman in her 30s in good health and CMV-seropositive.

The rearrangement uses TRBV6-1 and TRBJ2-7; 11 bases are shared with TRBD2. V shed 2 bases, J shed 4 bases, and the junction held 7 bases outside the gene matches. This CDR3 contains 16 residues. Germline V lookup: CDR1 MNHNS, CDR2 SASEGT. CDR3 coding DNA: TGTGCCAGCAGTGAATCCGGTCTAGCGGGAGGTTACGAGCAGTACTTC. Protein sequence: CASSESGLAGGYEQYF.

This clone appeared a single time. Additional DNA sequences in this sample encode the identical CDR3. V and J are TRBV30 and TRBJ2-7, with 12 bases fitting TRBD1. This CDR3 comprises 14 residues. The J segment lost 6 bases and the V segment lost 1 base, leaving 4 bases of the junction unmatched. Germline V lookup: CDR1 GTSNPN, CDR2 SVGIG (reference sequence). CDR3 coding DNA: TGTGCCTGGAGTGCGGGGACAGGGGGCGGCGAGCAGTACTTC. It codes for CAWSAGTGGGEQYF. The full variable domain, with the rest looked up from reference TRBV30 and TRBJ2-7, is SQTIHQWPATLVQPVGSPLSLECTVEGTSNPNLYWYRQAAGRGLQLLFYSVGIGQISSEVPQNLSASRPQDRQFILSSKKLLLSDSGFYLCAWSAGTGGGEQYFGPGTRLTVT.

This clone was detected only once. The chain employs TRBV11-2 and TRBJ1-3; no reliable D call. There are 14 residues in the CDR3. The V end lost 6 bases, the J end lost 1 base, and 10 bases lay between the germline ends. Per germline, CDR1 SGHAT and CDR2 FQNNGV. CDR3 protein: CASRSGRSGNTIYF. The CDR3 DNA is TGTGCCAGCAGATCCGGGAGGTCTGGAAACACCATATATTTT.

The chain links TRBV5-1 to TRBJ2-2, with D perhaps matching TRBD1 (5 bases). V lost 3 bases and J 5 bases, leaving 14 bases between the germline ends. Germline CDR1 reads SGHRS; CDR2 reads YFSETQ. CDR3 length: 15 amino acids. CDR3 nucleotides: TGCGCCAGCAGCTCGCAGGGCGGTAATACCGGGGAGCTGTTTTTT. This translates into CASSSQGGNTGELFF.

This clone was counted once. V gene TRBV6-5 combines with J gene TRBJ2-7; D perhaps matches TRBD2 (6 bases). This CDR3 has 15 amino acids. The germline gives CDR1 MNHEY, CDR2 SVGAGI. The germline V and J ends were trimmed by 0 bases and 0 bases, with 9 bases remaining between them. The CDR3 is CASSYSTGASYEQYF. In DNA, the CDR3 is TGTGCCAGCAGTTACTCGACGGGAGCCTCCTACGAGCAGTACTTC.

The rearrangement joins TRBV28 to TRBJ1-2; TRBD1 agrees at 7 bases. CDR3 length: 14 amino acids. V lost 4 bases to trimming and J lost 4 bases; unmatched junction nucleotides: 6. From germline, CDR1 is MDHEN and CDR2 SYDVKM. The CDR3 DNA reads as TGTGCCAGCAGTTCCTCGACAGGGCGCTATGGCTACACCTTC. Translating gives CASSSSTGRYGYTF.

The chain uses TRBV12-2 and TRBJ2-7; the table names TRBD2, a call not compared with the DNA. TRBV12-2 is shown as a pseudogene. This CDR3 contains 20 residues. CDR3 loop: CASRLAIRGVEAGSSYEQYF. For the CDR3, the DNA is TGTGCAAGTCGCTTAGCTATTCGAGGGGTCGAGGCGGGGAGCTCCTACGAGCAGTACTTC.

DNA of the CDR3: TGTGCCAGCAGCTGGGGGGGACTAGCGGACTCAGGGACCCAGTACTTC. Translation: CASSWGGLADSGTQYF. The chain carries TRBV5-4 and TRBJ2-5; 11 nucleotides line up with TRBD2. The V and J ends lost 3 bases and 7 bases, in that order; junction bases with no gene match: 11. The CDR3 has 16 residues. From germline, CDR1 is SGHNT and CDR2 YYREEE (reference sequence).

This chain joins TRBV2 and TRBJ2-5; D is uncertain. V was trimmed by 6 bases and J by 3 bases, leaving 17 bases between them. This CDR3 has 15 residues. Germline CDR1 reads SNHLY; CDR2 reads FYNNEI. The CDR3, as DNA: TGTGCCAGCAGGATAGACCCCGCGGCCAAAGAGACCCAGTACTTC. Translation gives CASRIDPAAKETQYF.

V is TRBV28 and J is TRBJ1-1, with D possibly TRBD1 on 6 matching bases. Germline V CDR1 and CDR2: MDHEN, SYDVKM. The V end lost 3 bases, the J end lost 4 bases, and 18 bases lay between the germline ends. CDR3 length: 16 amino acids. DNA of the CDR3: TGTGCCAGCAGTTTTCCAGGGGACCGTTCCTCCACTGAAGCTTTCTTT. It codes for CASSFPGDRSSTEAFF.

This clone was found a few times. CDR3 loop: CASSPGLGLNIQYF. CDR3 in DNA: TGTGCCAGCAGCCCTGGACTAGGTTTGAACATTCAGTACTTC. This chain connects TRBV7-9 to TRBJ2-4; 7 bases line up with TRBD2. The CDR3 contains 14 residues. V lost 5 bases and J lost 7; bases outside the gene matches: 8. The V gene's germline CDR1 is SEHNR and CDR2 FQNEAQ (reference sequence).

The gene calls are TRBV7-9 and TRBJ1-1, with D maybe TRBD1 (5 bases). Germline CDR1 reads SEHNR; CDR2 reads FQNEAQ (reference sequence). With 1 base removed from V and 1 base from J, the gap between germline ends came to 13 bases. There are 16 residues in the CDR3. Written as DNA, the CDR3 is TGTGCCAGCAGCTTAGGAAAAGGGGTCGGGAACACTGAAGCTTTCTTT. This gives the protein CASSLGKGVGNTEAFF. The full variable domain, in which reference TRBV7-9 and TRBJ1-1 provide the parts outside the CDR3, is DTGVSQNPRHKITKRGQNVTFRCDPISEHNRLYWYRQTLGQGPEFLTYFQNEAQLEKSRLLSDRFSAERPKGSFSTLEIQRTEQGDSAMYLCASSLGKGVGNTEAFFGQGTRLTVV.

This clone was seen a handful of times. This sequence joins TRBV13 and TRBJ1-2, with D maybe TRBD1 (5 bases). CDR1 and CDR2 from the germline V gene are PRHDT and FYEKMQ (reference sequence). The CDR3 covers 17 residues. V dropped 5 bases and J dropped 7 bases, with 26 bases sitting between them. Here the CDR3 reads CASSPMGVEGPLAGYTF. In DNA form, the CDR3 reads TGTGCCAGCAGCCCGATGGGAGTGGAGGGACCATTAGCTGGCTACACCTTC.

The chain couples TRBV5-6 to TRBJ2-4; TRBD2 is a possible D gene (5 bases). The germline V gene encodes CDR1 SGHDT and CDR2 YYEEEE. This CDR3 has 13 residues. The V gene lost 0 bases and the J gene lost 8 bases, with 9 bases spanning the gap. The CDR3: CASSLGGWDIQYF. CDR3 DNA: TGTGCCAGCAGCTTGGGAGGGTGGGACATTCAGTACTTC.

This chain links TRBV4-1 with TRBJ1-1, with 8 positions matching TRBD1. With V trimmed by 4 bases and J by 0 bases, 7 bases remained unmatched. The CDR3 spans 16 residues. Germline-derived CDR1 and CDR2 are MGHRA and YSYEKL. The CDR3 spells CASSPTGVGMNTEAFF. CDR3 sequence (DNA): TGCGCCAGCAGCCCGACAGGGGTAGGAATGAACACTGAAGCTTTCTTT.